The TCR beta chain described here comes from a study of cytomegalovirus exposure and HLA in healthy donors. The PCR employed 60 Vbeta primers together with 13 Jbeta primers. TCRdb's table, derived via immunoSEQ multiplex PCR, lists solely in-frame clones and lacks some. The sample holds 55,000 to 75,000 clones; around 87% are singletons and the top ten take 1.4% to 1.5%. The CDR3 is made up of 12 amino acids. CDR1 is MDHEN and CDR2 is SYDVKM in the germline V gene. Trimming left V 6 bases short and J 9 bases short, with 14 bases between. Overall study results and limits: Presence/absence analyses rested on an assumption that sequencing depth was roughly uniform across donors. When the data were analyzed later, several of the most significant clusters appeared to be linked to common viral pathogens.

On this clone itself: Its antigen remains unidentified.

At sampling all donors were nominally healthy, likely with unrecorded immune exposures. The sample was PBMCs. The receptor's source is a man aged 18 to 30 in good health and CMV-seronegative. The chain links TRBV28 to TRBJ1-2, with D tentatively TRBD1 (6 bases). The CDR3 loop reads CASRAGTLSYTF. DNA of the CDR3: TGTGCCAGCAGGGCCGGGACATTGAGCTACACCTTC.